This T cell receptor beta chain was identified during a study of blood T cell repertoires in COVID-19 (dated by TCRdb to the early 2020s). Concerning the study at large: Samples from collaborators originated in the United States, Italy and Spain and spanned both the acute and convalescent phases of COVID-19. The prospective study material was composed of cDNA or gDNA derived from T cells, B-cell-depleted T cells, or PBMCs. The dataset comprised deeply sampled blood TCRbeta repertoires from subjects exposed to, actively infected with, or recovered from COVID-19. The repertoires were released in a freely available public database meant as a resource for research on the immune response to SARS-CoV-2. The samples were drawn from the first 160 participants of the ongoing ImmuneRACE study and from 1,254 subjects provided by 6 global collaborators. Nearly every sample came with metadata listing a de-identified subject ID, COVID-19 status, age in years and sex. Where available, HLA class I and class II types were obtained from metadata supplied by the sample provider rather than from assay-based typing.

What the research found in general, with its limitations: How much clinical and demographic metadata was included differed by source and by participant, and the metadata was provided uncurated.

Concerning this clone: Its antigen remains undetermined. Per-nucleotide qualities are absent, and no much larger clonotype sits a single base away.

At one collaborating source in Seattle, patients were enrolled during active infection and were followed longitudinally through the course of disease. Whole blood was collected in K2EDTA tubes by collaborating institutions according to the institutions' own protocols. For TCRbeta analysis, collaborators shipped samples as frozen whole blood, isolated PBMCs, or DNA extracted from either of those sample types. The immunoSEQ Assay, a bias-controlled multiplex PCR, was used to amplify TCRbeta CDR3 regions from genomic DNA. From the authors' description of their analysis: The number of nucleated cells in each sample was estimated from the amplification of reference gene primers within the assay. Sequence reads were collapsed and filtered to measure the absolute abundance of every unique TCRbeta CDR3 rearrangement. For each sample, productive Simpson clonality was calculated as the square root of Simpson's diversity index across productive rearrangements. TCRdb limited this immuneACCESS table to in-frame rearrangements with V and J called. A share of clones is missing; checked studies link under half to unresolved V genes, and the rest is unexplained. V and J calls and clone size follow that table, whereas D and trimming were derived from the DNA. Recorded for this sample are 100,000 to 150,000 clones; roughly 90% of them occurred a single time. 3.8% of the sample is in the top ten clones.

The CDR3 numbers 15 residues from cysteine through phenylalanine. Only CDR3 DNA remains: 45 bases, in frame from the first base. Trimming accounts for 5 bases at V and 4 bases at J, while the number of junction bases matched to no gene is 8. CDR1 and CDR2 were assigned from the germline V gene (reference sequence) as GTSNPN and SVGIG. The specimen sequenced was peripheral blood. Recombination linked TRBV30 to TRBJ1-2; TRBD1 aligns with 12 central bases. The TCR was taken from a woman in her sixties with COVID-19, enrolled during active disease. In nucleotides, the sequence is TGTGCCTGGGACTGGGGACAGGGGGCCGCCTATGGCTACACCTTC. Translated, this gives CAWDWGQGAAYGYTF. When the CDR3 is completed using the reference TRBV30 and TRBJ1-2 genes on either side, the full variable domain is SQTIHQWPATLVQPVGSPLSLECTVEGTSNPNLYWYRQAAGRGLQLLFYSVGIGQISSEVPQNLSASRPQDRQFILSSKKLLLSDSGFYLCAWDWGQGAAYGYTFGSGTRLTVV.